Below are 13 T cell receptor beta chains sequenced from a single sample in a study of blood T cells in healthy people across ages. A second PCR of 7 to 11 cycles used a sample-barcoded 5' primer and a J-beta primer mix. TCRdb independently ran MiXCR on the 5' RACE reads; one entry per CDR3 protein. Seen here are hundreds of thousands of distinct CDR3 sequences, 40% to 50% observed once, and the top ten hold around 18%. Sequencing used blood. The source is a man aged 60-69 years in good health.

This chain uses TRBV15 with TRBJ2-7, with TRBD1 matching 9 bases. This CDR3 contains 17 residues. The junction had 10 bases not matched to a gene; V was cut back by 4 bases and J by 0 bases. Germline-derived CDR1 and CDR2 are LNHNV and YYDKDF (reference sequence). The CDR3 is CATSTRIGTGSSYEQYF. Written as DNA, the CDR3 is TGTGCCACCAGCACCAGGATTGGGACAGGGAGCTCCTACGAGCAGTACTTC.

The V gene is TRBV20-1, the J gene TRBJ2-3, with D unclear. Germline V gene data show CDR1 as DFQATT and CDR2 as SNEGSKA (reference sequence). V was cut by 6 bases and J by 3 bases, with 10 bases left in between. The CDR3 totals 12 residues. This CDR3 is CSAQVQTDTQYF. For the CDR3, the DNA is TGCAGTGCCCAAGTTCAGACAGATACGCAGTATTTT.

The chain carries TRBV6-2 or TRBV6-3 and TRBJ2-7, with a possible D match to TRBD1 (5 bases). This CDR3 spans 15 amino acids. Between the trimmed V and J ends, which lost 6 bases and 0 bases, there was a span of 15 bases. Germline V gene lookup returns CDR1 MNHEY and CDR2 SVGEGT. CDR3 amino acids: CASSPGVRVSYEQYF. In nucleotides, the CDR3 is TGTGCCAGCAGCCCCGGCGTCAGGGTCTCCTACGAGCAGTACTTC.

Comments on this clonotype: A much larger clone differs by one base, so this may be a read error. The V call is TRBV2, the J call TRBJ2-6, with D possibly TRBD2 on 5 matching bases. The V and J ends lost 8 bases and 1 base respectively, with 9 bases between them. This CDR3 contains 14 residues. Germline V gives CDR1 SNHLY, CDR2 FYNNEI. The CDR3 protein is CASALGSGANVLTF. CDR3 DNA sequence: TGTGCCAGCGCACTAGGTTCTGGGGCCAACGTCCTGACTTTC. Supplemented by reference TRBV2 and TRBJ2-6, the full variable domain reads EPEVTQTPSHQVTQMGQEVILRCVPISNHLYFYWYRQILGQKVEFLVSFYNNEISEKSEIFDDQFSVERPDGSNFTLKIRSTKLEDSAMYFCASALGSGANVLTFGAGSRLTVL.

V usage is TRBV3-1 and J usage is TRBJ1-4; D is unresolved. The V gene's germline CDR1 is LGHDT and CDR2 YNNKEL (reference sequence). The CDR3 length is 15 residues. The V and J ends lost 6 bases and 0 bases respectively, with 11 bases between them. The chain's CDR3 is CASRLAAATNEKLFF. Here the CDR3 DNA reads TGTGCCAGCAGACTCGCAGCGGCAACTAATGAAAAACTGTTTTTT.

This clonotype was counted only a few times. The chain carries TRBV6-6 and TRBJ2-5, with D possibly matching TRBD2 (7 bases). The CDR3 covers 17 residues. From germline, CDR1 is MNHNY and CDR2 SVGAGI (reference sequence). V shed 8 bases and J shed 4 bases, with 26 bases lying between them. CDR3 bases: TGTGCCAGCGGCTTAAAGAAAAAGGGGGAGGGTACAGAGACCCAGTACTTC. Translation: CASGLKKKGEGTETQYF.

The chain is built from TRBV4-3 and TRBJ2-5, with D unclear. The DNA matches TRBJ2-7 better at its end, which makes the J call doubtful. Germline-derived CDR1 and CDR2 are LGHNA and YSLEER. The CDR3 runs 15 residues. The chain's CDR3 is CASSQGSLQAYEQYF. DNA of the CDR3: TGCGCCAGCAGCCAAGGCTCCCTGCAGGCCTACGAGCAGTACTTC.

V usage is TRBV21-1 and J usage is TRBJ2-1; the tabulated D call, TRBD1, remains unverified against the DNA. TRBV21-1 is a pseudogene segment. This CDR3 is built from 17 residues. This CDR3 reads CASSKAVRGRASNEQFF. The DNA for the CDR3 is TGTGCCAGCAGCAAAGCCGTCAGGGGACGCGCGTCTAATGAGCAGTTCTTC.

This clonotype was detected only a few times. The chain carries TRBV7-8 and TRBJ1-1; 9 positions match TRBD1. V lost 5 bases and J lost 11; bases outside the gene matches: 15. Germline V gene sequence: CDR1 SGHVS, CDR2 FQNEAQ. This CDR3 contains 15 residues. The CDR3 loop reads CASSPDSTGGMSAFF. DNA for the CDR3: TGTGCCAGCAGCCCAGATTCGACAGGGGGGATGAGCGCTTTCTTT.

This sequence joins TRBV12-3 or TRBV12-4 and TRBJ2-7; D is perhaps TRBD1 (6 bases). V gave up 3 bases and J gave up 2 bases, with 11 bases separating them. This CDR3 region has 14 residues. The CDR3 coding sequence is TGTGCCAGCAGTTTGCCAGGGGCTACCTACGAGCAGTACTTC. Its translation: CASSLPGATYEQYF.

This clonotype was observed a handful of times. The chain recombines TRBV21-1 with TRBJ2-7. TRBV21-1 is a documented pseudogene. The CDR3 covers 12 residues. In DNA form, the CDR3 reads TGTGCCACCGAATCGGATTGGCAAGAGCAGTACTTC. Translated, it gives CATESDWQEQYF.

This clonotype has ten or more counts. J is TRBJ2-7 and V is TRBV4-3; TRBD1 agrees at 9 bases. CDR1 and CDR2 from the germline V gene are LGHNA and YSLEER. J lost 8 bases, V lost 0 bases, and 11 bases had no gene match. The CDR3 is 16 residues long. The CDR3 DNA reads TGCGCCAGCAGCCAAGATTTATTGGGACAGGGACTCAAGCAGTACTTC. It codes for CASSQDLLGQGLKQYF.

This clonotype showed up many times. CDR3 protein: CASSLSSWETQYF. In DNA, the CDR3 is TGTGCCAGCAGCTTATCTAGCTGGGAGACCCAGTACTTC. The chain joins TRBV7-2 to TRBJ2-5; perhaps TRBD2 as D (5 bases). V gave up 2 bases and J gave up 5 bases, with 9 bases separating them. Germline CDR1 and CDR2: SGHTA and FQGNSA. The CDR3 loop spans 13 amino acids.